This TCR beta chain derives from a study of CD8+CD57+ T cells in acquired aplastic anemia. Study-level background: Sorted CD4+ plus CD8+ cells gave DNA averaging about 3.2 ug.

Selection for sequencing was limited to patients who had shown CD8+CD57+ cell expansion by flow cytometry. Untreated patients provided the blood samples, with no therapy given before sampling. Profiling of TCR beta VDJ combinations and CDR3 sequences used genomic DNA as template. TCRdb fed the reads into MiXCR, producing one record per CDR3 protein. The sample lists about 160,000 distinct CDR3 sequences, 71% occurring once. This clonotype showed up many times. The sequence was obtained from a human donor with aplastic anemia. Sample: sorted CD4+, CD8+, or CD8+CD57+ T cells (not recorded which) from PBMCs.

The chain's CDR3 is CASSPGTGAHYEQYF. For the CDR3, the DNA is TGTGCCAGCAGCCCCGGGACAGGCGCCCACTACGAGCAGTACTTC. This chain uses TRBV6-5 with TRBJ2-7; 8 nucleotides agree with TRBD1. Germline assignment: CDR1 MNHEY and CDR2 SVGAGI. The length of the CDR3 is 15 residues. Trimming cost V 6 bases and J 3 bases; bases outside gene matches: 10.